This TCR beta chain is from a study of a mutant IDH1 vaccine in newly diagnosed glioma. As for the study in general: It was radiotherapy, temozolomide, or both that patients received previously, with most receiving both. Study conclusions and caveats: Pseudoprogression apparently lacked any relation to changes in top peripheral T cell clonotypes.

Worth noting for this clone: Its specificity is unknown.

The time point: week 35, safety follow-up. A 20-mer mutant IDH1 peptide at 300 ug was injected subcutaneously with topical imiquimod. Patients were given eight vaccinations, scheduled in weeks 1, 3, 5, 7, 11, 15, 19 and 23. Profiled with immunoSEQ multiplex PCR; TCRdb holds only in-frame clones, not every one. The data show about 32,000 clones, about four fifths seen once. There are 16 residues in the CDR3. Trimming left V 3 bases short and J 2 bases short, with 15 bases between. Germline-derived CDR1 and CDR2 are SGDLS and YYNGEE. The source is a woman aged 18-29 years with glioma. V is TRBV9 and J is TRBJ1-3; D is uncertain. The sequenced sample was PBMCs, obtained from a glioma patient whose treatment included an IDH1 peptide vaccine. As DNA, the CDR3 is TGTGCCAGCAGCGGTCTAGGCGGAACCGCTGGAAACACCATATATTTT. Its translation: CASSGLGGTAGNTIYF.